This T cell receptor beta chain was observed in a study of cytomegalovirus exposure and HLA in healthy donors. This clone occurred a few times. The PCR ran on 60 Vbeta and 13 Jbeta primers. Measured with immunoSEQ multiplex PCR; TCRdb has only the in-frame clones, and not every one. Counted here are 180,000 or so clones, approximately 84% occurring once; the ten biggest clones make up roughly 4.5%. Trimming removed 5 bases from V and 5 bases from J, with 12 bases in between. This CDR3 has 13 residues. Germline V gives CDR1 LNHDA, CDR2 SQIVND (reference sequence). The sample taken for sequencing was PBMCs. This receptor was identified in a woman aged 50 to 65 in good health and CMV-seropositive. The genes are TRBV19 and TRBJ2-5; D possibly corresponds to TRBD2 (5 bases). CDR3 amino acids: CASSSPGWETQYF. CDR3 DNA sequence: TGTGCCAGTAGTTCTCCGGGATGGGAGACCCAGTACTTC.